Sequencing of this T cell receptor beta chain was carried out in a study of blood T cell repertoires in COVID-19. In the study overall: Samples representing acute and convalescent COVID-19 were sourced from the United States, Italy and Spain. PBMCs, B-cell-depleted T cells, or T cells were the source of the cDNA or gDNA that made up the material.

Ages ranged from roughly 18 to 100 years, with residence in about 23 US areas. What the recovered Cohort 3 donors had was two negative PCRs, clearance, or symptom resolution. This clone appeared a single time. Using immunoSEQ multiplex PCR, the repertoire was profiled, and TCRdb retains in-frame clones only, with some absent. The profile covers hundreds of thousands of clones, with approximately 90% appearing a single time and over 2% taken by the ten largest. CDR3 length: 16 amino acids. The germline V gene encodes CDR1 KGHSH and CDR2 LQKENI. J lost 2 bases, V lost 2 bases, and 6 bases had no gene match.

The origin of this receptor is a woman aged 18-30 years who had recovered from COVID-19. The rearrangement links TRBV18 to TRBJ1-1, with 9 bases identical to TRBD1. What was sequenced was PBMCs or T cells enriched from blood (not recorded which). CDR3 region: CASSPSLGQGNTEAFF. DNA of the CDR3: TGTGCCAGCTCACCATCTCTGGGACAGGGTAACACTGAAGCTTTCTTT.